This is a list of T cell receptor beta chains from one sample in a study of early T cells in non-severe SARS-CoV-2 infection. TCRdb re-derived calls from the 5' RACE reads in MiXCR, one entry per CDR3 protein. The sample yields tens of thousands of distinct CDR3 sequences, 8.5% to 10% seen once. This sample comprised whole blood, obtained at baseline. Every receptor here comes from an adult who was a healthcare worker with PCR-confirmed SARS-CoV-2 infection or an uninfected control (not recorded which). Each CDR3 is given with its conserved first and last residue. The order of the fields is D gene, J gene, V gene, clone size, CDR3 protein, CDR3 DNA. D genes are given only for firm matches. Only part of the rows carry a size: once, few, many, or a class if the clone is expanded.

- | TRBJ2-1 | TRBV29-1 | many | CSVEDFRKVGNEQFF | TGCAGCGTTGAAGATTTTAGAAAGGTGGGCAATGAGCAGTTCTTC
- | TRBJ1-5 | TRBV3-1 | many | CASSWGEGTSQPQHF | TGTGCCAGCAGTTGGGGGGAGGGGACCAGTCAGCCCCAGCATTTT
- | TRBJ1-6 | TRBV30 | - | CAWSGSLHEVDSPLHF | TGTGCCTGGAGTGGCTCCCTCCACGAGGTTGATTCACCCCTCCACTTT
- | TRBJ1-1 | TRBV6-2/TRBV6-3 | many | CASSSSIYKFFPEAFF | TGTGCCAGCAGTTCCTCTATCTATAAATTTTTCCCTGAAGCTTTCTTT
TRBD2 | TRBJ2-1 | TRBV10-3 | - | CAISASLAGGDNEQFF | TGTGCCATCAGTGCGTCACTAGCGGGGGGCGACAATGAGCAGTTCTTC
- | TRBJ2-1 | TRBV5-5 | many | CASRQAGPYNEQFF | TGTGCCAGCAGGCAGGCGGGGCCCTACAATGAGCAGTTCTTC
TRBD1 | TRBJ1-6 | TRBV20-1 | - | CSAPGTGDYNSPLHF | TGCAGTGCACCTGGGACAGGGGATTATAATTCACCCCTCCACTTT
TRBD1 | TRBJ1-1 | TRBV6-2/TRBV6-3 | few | CASRRPGTGGTEAFF | TGTGCCAGCAGACGACCCGGGACAGGGGGAACTGAAGCTTTCTTT
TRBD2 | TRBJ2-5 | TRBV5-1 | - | CASRGLAGVETQYF | TGCGCCAGCAGGGGACTAGCGGGCGTGGAGACCCAGTACTTC
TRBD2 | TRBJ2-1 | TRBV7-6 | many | CASSLGVSGLAHNEQFF | TGTGCCAGCAGCTTAGGGGTCTCGGGACTAGCCCATAATGAGCAGTTCTTC
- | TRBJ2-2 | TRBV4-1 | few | CASSLVDTEPYTGLFF | TGCGCCAGCAGCCTCGTCGATACAGAGCCTTACACCGGGTTGTTTTTT
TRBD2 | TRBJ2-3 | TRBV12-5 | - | CASGLGGGGTDTQYF | TGTGCTAGTGGTTTAGGCGGGGGAGGCACAGATACGCAGTATTTT
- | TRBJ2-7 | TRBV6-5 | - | CASSAAEGRAPYEQYF | TGTGCCAGCAGTGCGGCAGAGGGGCGCGCGCCCTACGAGCAGTACTTC
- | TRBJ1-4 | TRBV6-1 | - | CASSALEKLFF | TGTGCCAGCAGCGCGTTAGAAAAACTGTTTTTT
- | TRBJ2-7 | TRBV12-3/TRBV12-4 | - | CASSPKGGWTYEQYF | TGTGCCAGCAGCCCTAAGGGGGGCTGGACCTACGAGCAGTACTTC
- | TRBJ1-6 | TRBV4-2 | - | CASSQEGGVSTYNSPLHF | TGTGCCAGCAGCCAAGAGGGCGGGGTATCGACCTATAATTCACCCCTCCACTTT
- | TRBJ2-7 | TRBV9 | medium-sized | CASSVGGDPYEQYF | TGTGCCAGCAGCGTAGGTGGAGACCCCTACGAGCAGTACTTC
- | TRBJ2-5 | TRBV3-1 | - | CASSQDPGIGTFQYF | TGTGCCAGCAGCCAAGACCCGGGAATCGGGACCTTCCAGTACTTC
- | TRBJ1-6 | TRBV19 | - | CASSRQWSSYNSPLHF | TGTGCCAGTAGTAGGCAGTGGAGCTCCTATAATTCACCCCTCCACTTT
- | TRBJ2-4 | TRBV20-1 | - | CSVRLAANIQYF | TGCAGTGTTAGGCTAGCTGCAAACATTCAGTACTTC
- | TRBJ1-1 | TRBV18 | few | CASSGGRGMNTEAFF | TGTGCCAGCAGTGGAGGGAGGGGGATGAACACTGAAGCTTTCTTT
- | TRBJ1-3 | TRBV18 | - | CASGGTVQSGNTIYF | TGTGCCAGCGGGGGGACGGTCCAATCTGGAAACACCATATATTTT
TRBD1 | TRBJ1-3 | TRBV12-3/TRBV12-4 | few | CASSRTGTGNTIYF | TGTGCCAGCAGTCGGACAGGGACTGGAAACACCATATATTTT
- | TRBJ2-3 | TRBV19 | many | CASSPFLGRPDTQYF | TGTGCCAGTAGCCCTTTTCTTGGGAGGCCGGATACGCAGTATTTT
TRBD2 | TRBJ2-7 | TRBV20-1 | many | CSATQEGTSGGLEQYF | TGCAGTGCTACCCAGGAAGGGACTAGCGGGGGATTAGAGCAGTACTTC
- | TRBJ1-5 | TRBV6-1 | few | CATRRSGRGYSNQPQHF | TGTGCCACCAGGCGTTCGGGACGGGGATATAGCAATCAGCCCCAGCATTTT
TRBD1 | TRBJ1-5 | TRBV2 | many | CASRGTGNQPQHF | TGTGCCAGCAGGGGGACAGGCAATCAGCCCCAGCATTTT
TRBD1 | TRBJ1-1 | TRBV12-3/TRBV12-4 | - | CASSLPGTGNTEAFF | TGTGCCAGCAGTCTCCCCGGGACAGGTAACACTGAAGCTTTCTTT
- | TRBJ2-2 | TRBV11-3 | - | CASSFMDTGELFF | TGTGCCAGCAGCTTCATGGACACCGGGGAGCTGTTTTTT
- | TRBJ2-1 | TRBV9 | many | CASSVGSSRDNEQFF | TGTGCCAGCAGCGTAGGGTCCAGCAGGGACAATGAGCAGTTCTTC
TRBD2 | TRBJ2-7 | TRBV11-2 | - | CASSPGTSGWYEQYF | TGTGCCAGCAGCCCAGGGACTAGCGGATGGTACGAGCAGTACTTC
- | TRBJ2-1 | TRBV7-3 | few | CASSLMGAAYNEQFF | TGTGCCAGCAGCTTAATGGGGGCAGCCTACAATGAGCAGTTCTTC
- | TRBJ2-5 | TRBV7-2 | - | CASSLELAQETQYF | TGTGCCAGCAGCTTAGAACTCGCCCAAGAGACCCAGTACTTC
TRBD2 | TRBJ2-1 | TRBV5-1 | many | CASSLVASGRAYNEQFF | TGCGCCAGCAGCTTGGTGGCTAGCGGGAGGGCCTACAATGAGCAGTTCTTC
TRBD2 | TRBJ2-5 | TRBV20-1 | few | CSARDLNGRRDPGTQYF | TGCAGTGCTAGAGATCTGAACGGGAGGAGGGACCCTGGAACCCAGTACTTC
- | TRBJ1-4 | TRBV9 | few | CASSNGEKLFF | TGTGCCAGCAGCAATGGTGAAAAACTGTTTTTT
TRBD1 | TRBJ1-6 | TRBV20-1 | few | CSAKRDSNSPLHF | TGCAGTGCTAAACGGGACAGCAACTCACCCCTCCACTTT
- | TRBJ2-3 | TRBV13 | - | CASSLRTSSADTQYF | TGTGCCAGCAGCTTACGAACCTCAAGTGCAGATACGCAGTATTTT
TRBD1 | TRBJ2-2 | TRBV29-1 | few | CSVAQGRTGELFF | TGCAGCGTTGCACAGGGGCGGACCGGGGAGCTGTTTTTT
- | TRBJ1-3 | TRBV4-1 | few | CASRHPGNTIYF | TGCGCCAGCCGCCATCCTGGAAACACCATATATTTT
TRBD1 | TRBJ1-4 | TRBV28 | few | CASSLRTGYEKLFF | TGTGCCAGCAGTTTGAGGACAGGGTATGAAAAACTGTTTTTT
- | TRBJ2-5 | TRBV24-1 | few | CATKVGRRETQYF | TGTGCCACCAAGGTCGGGCGGCGGGAGACCCAGTACTTC
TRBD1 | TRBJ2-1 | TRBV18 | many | CASSPGQGYNEQFF | TGTGCCAGCTCACCAGGACAGGGGTACAATGAGCAGTTCTTC
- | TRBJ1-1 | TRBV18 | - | CASSLDWAEAFF | TGTGCCAGCTCACTTGACTGGGCTGAAGCTTTCTTT